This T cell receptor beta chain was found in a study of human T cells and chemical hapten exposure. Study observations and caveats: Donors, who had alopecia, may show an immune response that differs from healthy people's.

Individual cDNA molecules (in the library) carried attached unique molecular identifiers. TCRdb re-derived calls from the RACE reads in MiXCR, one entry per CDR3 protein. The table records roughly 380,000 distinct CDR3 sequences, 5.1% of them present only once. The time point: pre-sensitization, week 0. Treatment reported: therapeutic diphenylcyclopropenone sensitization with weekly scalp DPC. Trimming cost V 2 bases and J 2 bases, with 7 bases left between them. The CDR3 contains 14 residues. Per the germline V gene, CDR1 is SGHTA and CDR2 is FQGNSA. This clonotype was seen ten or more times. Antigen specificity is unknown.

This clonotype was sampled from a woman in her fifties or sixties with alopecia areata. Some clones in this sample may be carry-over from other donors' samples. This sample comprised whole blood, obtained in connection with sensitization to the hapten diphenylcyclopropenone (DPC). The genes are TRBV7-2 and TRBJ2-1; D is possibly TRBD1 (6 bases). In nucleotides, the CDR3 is TGTGCCAGCAGCTTATCAGGGGCCTACAATGAGCAGTTCTTC. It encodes CASSLSGAYNEQFF.